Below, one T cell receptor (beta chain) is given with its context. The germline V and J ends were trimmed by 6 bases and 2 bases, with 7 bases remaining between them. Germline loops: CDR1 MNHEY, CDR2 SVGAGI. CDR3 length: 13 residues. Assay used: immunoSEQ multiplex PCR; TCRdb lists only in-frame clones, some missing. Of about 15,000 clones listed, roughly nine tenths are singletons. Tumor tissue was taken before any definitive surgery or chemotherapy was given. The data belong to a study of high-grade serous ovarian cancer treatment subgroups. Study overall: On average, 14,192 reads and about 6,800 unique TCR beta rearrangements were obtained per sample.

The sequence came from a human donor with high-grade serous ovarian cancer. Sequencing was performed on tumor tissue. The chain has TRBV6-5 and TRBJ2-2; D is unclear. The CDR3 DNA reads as TGTGCCAGCAGCAACTCCAACACCGGGGAGCTGTTTTTT. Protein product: CASSNSNTGELFF.